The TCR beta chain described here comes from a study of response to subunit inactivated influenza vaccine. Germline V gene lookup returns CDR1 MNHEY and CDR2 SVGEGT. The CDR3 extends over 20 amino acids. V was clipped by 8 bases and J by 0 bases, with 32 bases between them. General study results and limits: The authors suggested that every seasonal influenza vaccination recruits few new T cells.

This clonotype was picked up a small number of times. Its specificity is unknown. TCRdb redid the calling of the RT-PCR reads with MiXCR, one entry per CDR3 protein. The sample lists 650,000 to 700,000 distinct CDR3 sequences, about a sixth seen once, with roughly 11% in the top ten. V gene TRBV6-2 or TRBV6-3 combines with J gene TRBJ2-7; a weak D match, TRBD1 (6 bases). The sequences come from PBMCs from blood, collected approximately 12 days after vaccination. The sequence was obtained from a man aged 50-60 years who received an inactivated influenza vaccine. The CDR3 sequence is CASLDPRTGQPLSYSYEQYF. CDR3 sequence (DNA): TGTGCCAGCCTGGACCCTCGCACCGGACAGCCGCTATCCTACTCCTACGAGCAGTACTTC.